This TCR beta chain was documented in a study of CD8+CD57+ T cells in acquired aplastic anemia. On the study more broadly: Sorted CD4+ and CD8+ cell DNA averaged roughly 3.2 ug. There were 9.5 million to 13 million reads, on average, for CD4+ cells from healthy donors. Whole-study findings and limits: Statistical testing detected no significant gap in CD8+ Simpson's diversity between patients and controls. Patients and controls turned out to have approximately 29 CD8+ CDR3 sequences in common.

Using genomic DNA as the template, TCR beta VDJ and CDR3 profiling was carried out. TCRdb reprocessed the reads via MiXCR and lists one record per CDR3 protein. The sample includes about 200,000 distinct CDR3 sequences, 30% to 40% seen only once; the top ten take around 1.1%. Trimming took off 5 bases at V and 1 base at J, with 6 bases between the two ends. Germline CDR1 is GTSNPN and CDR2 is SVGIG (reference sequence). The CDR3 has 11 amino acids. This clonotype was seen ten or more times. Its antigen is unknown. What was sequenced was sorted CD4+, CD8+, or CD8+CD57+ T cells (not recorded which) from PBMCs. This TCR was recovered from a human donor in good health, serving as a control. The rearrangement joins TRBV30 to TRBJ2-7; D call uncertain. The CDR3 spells CAWQLSYEQYF. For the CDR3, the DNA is TGTGCCTGGCAGCTATCCTACGAGCAGTACTTC. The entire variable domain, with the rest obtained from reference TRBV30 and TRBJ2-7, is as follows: SQTIHQWPATLVQPVGSPLSLECTVEGTSNPNLYWYRQAAGRGLQLLFYSVGIGQISSEVPQNLSASRPQDRQFILSSKKLLLSDSGFYLCAWQLSYEQYFGPGTRLTVT.